This T cell receptor (beta chain) was captured in a study of Graves' ophthalmopathy and Graves' hyperthyroidism. Sampling approximately 11 ml of fresh peripheral blood provided the PBMCs. This clonotype was seen repeatedly, ten times or more. The CDR3 extends over 16 amino acids. The V gene lost 0 bases and the J gene lost 4 bases, with 16 bases spanning the gap. The germline gives CDR1 SGHNT, CDR2 YYREEE (reference sequence). Beta-chain TCR CDR3 regions were amplified from RNA transcripts. Second-round multiplex PCR came after a first-round RT-PCR that employed HTBI primers. TCRdb recomputed calls from the multiplex PCR reads with MiXCR, one row per CDR3 protein. This table has about 400,000 distinct CDR3 sequences, approximately 20% appearing once.

The receptor was derived from a woman younger than 30 with Graves' ophthalmopathy. This chain joins TRBV5-4 and TRBJ1-1; D is perhaps TRBD1 (5 bases). The sequenced material came from peripheral blood. The CDR3 DNA follows: TGTGCCAGCAGCTTGGAGAGAAGGGGTGTAGGCACTGAAGCTTTCTTT. It specifies CASSLERRGVGTEAFF.